This T cell receptor beta chain was sequenced in a study of human T cells and chemical hapten exposure. This clonotype showed up many times. Indicated time point: patch test 2, 6 weeks after DPC sensitization. The treatment is: therapeutic diphenylcyclopropenone sensitization with weekly scalp DPC. The CDR3 loop spans 11 amino acids. Trimming removed 2 bases at V and 8 bases at J, with 4 bases between. The V gene's germline CDR1 is SGHTA and CDR2 FQGNSA. TCRdb re-called the RACE reads through MiXCR, storing one row per CDR3 protein. This sample has just over 350,000 distinct CDR3 sequences, with about 6% found just once.

This material consisted of whole blood, taken in connection with sensitization to the hapten diphenylcyclopropenone (DPC). The sequence came from a woman between 18 and 30 years old with alopecia areata. Some clones in this sample may be carry-over from other donors' samples. The V and J genes are TRBV7-2 and TRBJ2-1; D remains unclear. The chain's CDR3 is CASSLRYEQFF. CDR3 sequence (DNA): TGTGCCAGCAGCTTACGCTATGAGCAGTTCTTC.